This is a list of T cell receptor beta chains from one sample in a study of shared clonotypes between healthy human individuals. Assay used: immunoSEQ multiplex PCR; TCRdb lists only in-frame clones, some missing. This sample has 1 million to 1.3 million clones, with about four fifths found just once. The specimen sequenced was memory CD4+ T cells from PBMCs. The receptor set was obtained from a man aged 18 to 29 in good health. Some clones in this sample may be carry-over from other donors' samples. Each CDR3 is given with its conserved first and last residue. The D gene is left open where the match is weak. Clone size is given for some rows only: seen once, a few or many times, or a class if the clone is expanded.

abundance,v_gene,d_gene,j_gene,CDR3aa,CDR3nt
NA,TRBV28,NA,TRBJ2-2,CASYNRGDTGELFF,TGTGCCAGCTATAATCGGGGAGACACCGGGGAGCTGTTTTTT
NA,TRBV27,TRBD1,TRBJ1-1,CASSLSVIGQGGRTEAFF,TGTGCCAGCAGTTTATCGGTGATCGGACAGGGGGGTCGAACTGAAGCTTTCTTT
NA,TRBV5-1,NA,TRBJ2-7,CASSLVLKGEQYF,TGCGCCAGCAGCTTGGTCTTGAAGGGCGAGCAGTACTTC
NA,TRBV6-1,NA,TRBJ2-6,CASRTTGSGANVLTF,TGTGCCAGCAGAACTACAGGGTCCGGGGCCAACGTCCTGACTTTC
NA,TRBV5-6,NA,TRBJ2-1,CASSWYNEQFF,TGTGCCAGCAGCTGGTACAATGAGCAGTTCTTC
NA,TRBV9,NA,TRBJ1-2,CASSVGGGPSYGYTF,TGTGCCAGCAGCGTAGGTGGGGGACCGAGCTATGGCTACACCTTC
NA,TRBV5-1,TRBD1,TRBJ2-5,CASSQPGQQETQYF,TGCGCCAGCAGCCAACCGGGACAGCAAGAGACCCAGTACTTC
NA,TRBV7-6,NA,TRBJ1-1,CASSSVGGLNTEAFF,TGTGCCAGCAGCTCAGTTGGGGGCCTGAACACTGAAGCTTTCTTT
once,TRBV28,NA,TRBJ2-3,CASKGPYTDTQYF,TGTGCCAGCAAGGGGCCCTACACAGATACGCAGTATTTT
NA,TRBV11-3,NA,TRBJ1-1,CASSLSGTNTEAFF,TGTGCCAGCAGCTTATCGGGGACTAACACTGAAGCTTTCTTT
NA,TRBV11-2,TRBD2,TRBJ2-2,CASSQPGLGFTGELFF,TGTGCCAGCAGCCAACCGGGACTAGGATTTACCGGGGAGCTGTTTTTT
NA,TRBV4-3,NA,TRBJ1-5,CASSQGGTLNQPQHF,TGCGCCAGCAGCCAAGGCGGGACACTCAATCAGCCCCAGCATTTT
NA,TRBV18,TRBD2,TRBJ2-1,CASSALLAGSNNEQFF,TGTGCCAGCTCAGCCCTTCTAGCGGGATCAAACAATGAGCAGTTCTTC
NA,TRBV2,TRBD1,TRBJ2-7,CASRNSYRGYEQYF,TGTGCCAGCAGAAACTCGTACAGGGGCTACGAGCAGTACTTC
NA,TRBV11-3,NA,TRBJ2-1,CASSLGGAGEQFF,TGTGCCAGCAGCTTAGGAGGGGCTGGTGAGCAGTTCTTC
NA,TRBV7-9,NA,TRBJ1-6,CASSLSGIGSPLHF,TGTGCCAGCAGCTTATCAGGGATCGGTTCACCCCTCCACTTT
NA,TRBV6-1,NA,TRBJ1-2,CASSDGGFYGYTF,TGTGCCAGCAGTGACGGAGGGTTCTATGGCTACACCTTC
NA,TRBV28,NA,TRBJ1-4,CASSLLGVREKLFF,TGTGCCAGCAGTTTATTAGGGGTGCGAGAAAAACTGTTTTTT
NA,TRBV7-2,NA,TRBJ2-7,CASSLAGGQALPYEQYF,TGTGCCAGCAGCTTAGCGGGAGGACAAGCACTTCCTTACGAGCAGTACTTC
NA,TRBV6-1,NA,TRBJ1-5,CASSWLSREGQPQHF,TGTGCCAGCAGTTGGTTGAGTAGGGAGGGTCAGCCCCAGCATTTT
once,TRBV9,NA,TRBJ1-1,CASSVVPGRVEAFF,TGTGCCAGCAGCGTAGTTCCGGGACGAGTTGAAGCTTTCTTT
few,TRBV5-4,NA,TRBJ2-5,CASSFNGGQETQYF,TGTGCCAGCAGCTTCAACGGAGGGCAAGAGACCCAGTACTTC
NA,TRBV29-1,TRBD1,TRBJ1-3,CSVDRTGGNTIYF,TGCAGCGTGGATCGGACAGGCGGAAACACCATATATTTT
NA,TRBV18,TRBD2,TRBJ2-2,CASSPRRLAGAPGELFF,TGTGCCAGCTCACCAAGGCGACTAGCGGGAGCTCCCGGGGAGCTGTTTTTT
NA,TRBV9,TRBD1,TRBJ2-2,CASSVGTGDTGELFF,TGTGCCAGCAGCGTGGGGACAGGCGATACCGGGGAGCTGTTTTTT
NA,TRBV6-1,NA,TRBJ2-5,CASRPDGQKETQYF,TGTGCCAGCAGGCCGGACGGTCAGAAAGAGACCCAGTACTTC
NA,TRBV27,NA,TRBJ2-1,CASSGLLGSYNEQFF,TGTGCCAGCAGTGGACTGCTTGGCTCCTACAATGAGCAGTTCTTC
few,TRBV29-1,NA,TRBJ1-1,CSAGIWNTEAFF,TGCAGCGCAGGTATCTGGAACACTGAAGCTTTCTTT
NA,TRBV18,TRBD1,TRBJ2-7,CASSSGTGSYEQYF,TGTGCCAGCTCGTCCGGGACAGGGTCCTACGAGCAGTACTTC
many,TRBV5-1,NA,TRBJ2-7,CASSFYESSYEQYF,TGCGCCAGCAGCTTTTACGAGAGCTCCTACGAGCAGTACTTC
NA,TRBV2,NA,TRBJ1-6,CASSPQSPLHF,TGTGCCAGCAGCCCACAATCACCCCTCCACTTT
NA,TRBV6-5,NA,TRBJ1-1,CASNNRATEAFF,TGTGCCAGCAATAACAGGGCTACTGAAGCTTTCTTT
NA,TRBV29-1,TRBD1,TRBJ1-2,CSVGVGQGASSGYTF,TGCAGCGTTGGGGTGGGACAGGGGGCTTCTAGCGGCTACACCTTC
NA,TRBV6-5,NA,TRBJ1-5,CASRRGLKVEPQHF,TGTGCCAGCAGGAGGGGTCTTAAAGTTGAGCCCCAGCATTTT
NA,TRBV5-4,TRBD2,TRBJ2-3,CASSSRTSGRSDTQYF,TGTGCCAGCAGCTCAAGGACTAGCGGGAGGTCAGATACGCAGTATTTT
NA,TRBV28,TRBD2,TRBJ2-7,CASSSIIGLADFSYEQYF,TGTGCCAGCAGTTCAATAATAGGACTAGCGGACTTCTCCTACGAGCAGTACTTC
NA,TRBV11-3,NA,TRBJ2-2,CASSGRGAGELFF,TGTGCCAGCAGCGGCAGGGGGGCCGGGGAGCTGTTTTTT
NA,TRBV19,NA,TRBJ1-2,CASSPTGEGRGYGYTF,TGTGCCAGTAGTCCCACTGGCGAGGGCAGAGGCTATGGCTACACCTTC
NA,TRBV4-3,TRBD2,TRBJ2-5,CASSLRGGGLKETQYF,TGCGCCAGCAGCCTGCGAGGCGGGGGGCTGAAAGAGACCCAGTACTTC
NA,TRBV7-2,TRBD1,TRBJ2-1,CASSPEGQNEQFF,TGTGCCAGCAGCCCCGAGGGACAGAATGAGCAGTTCTTC